The rows below give T cell receptor beta chains drawn from one sample of a study of cytomegalovirus exposure and HLA in healthy donors. Sequencing was performed with immunoSEQ multiplex PCR; in TCRdb, only in-frame clones are kept and a portion is missing. The profile shows some 76,000 clones, roughly 76% of them singletons. Sequenced material: PBMCs. All receptors come from a male donor in good health and CMV-seropositive. CDR3s include the opening cysteine and the closing phenylalanine or tryptophan. The D gene is left open where the match is weak. Expanded clones are given a class, and other clones once, few, many or no size at all.

d_gene: NA; len: 14; abundance: NA; v_gene: TRBV4-2; j_gene: TRBJ1-2; CDR3nt: TGTGCCAGCAGCTTGAGTGCAGGGTATTATGGCTACACCTTC; CDR3aa: CASSLSAGYYGYTF
d_gene: NA; len: 19; abundance: once; v_gene: TRBV1; j_gene: TRBJ1-1; CDR3nt: TGCACCAGCAGCCAAGATGACACGCTGGACAGGGGGATAAACACTGAAGCTTTCTTT; CDR3aa: CTSSQDDTLDRGINTEAFF
d_gene: TRBD2; len: 15; abundance: few; v_gene: TRBV5-4; j_gene: TRBJ2-1; CDR3nt: TGTGCCAGCAGCCCTCAGCGGGGGGCCTACAATGAGCAGTTCTTC; CDR3aa: CASSPQRGAYNEQFF
d_gene: NA; len: 16; abundance: NA; v_gene: TRBV19; j_gene: TRBJ2-7; CDR3nt: TGTGCCAGTAGTAATCGACAGGAGTCACTCTCCTACGAGCAGTACTTC; CDR3aa: CASSNRQESLSYEQYF
d_gene: TRBD1; len: 13; abundance: NA; v_gene: TRBV10-3; j_gene: TRBJ2-7; CDR3nt: TGTGCCATCCAGAGGGGACAGACCTCCGAGCAGTACTTC; CDR3aa: CAIQRGQTSEQYF
d_gene: NA; len: 18; abundance: NA; v_gene: TRBV27; j_gene: TRBJ2-2; CDR3nt: TGTGCCAGCAGTTTATTGGGAGTAGGGCGGGAGAACACCGGGGAGCTGTTTTTT; CDR3aa: CASSLLGVGRENTGELFF
d_gene: TRBD2; len: 16; abundance: NA; v_gene: TRBV5-1; j_gene: TRBJ2-3; CDR3nt: TGCGCCAGCACGGCTAGCGGGGCTACTTACACAGATACGCAGTATTTT; CDR3aa: CASTASGATYTDTQYF
d_gene: TRBD1; len: 15; abundance: NA; v_gene: TRBV19; j_gene: TRBJ2-2; CDR3nt: TGTGCCAGTAGTACGGGACAGGGGAACACCGGGGAGCTGTTTTTT; CDR3aa: CASSTGQGNTGELFF
d_gene: TRBD1; len: 16; abundance: NA; v_gene: TRBV7-9; j_gene: TRBJ2-1; CDR3nt: TGTGCCAGCAGCTTTATTGGGGACAGGGGGCACAATGAGCAGTTCTTC; CDR3aa: CASSFIGDRGHNEQFF
d_gene: NA; len: 13; abundance: NA; v_gene: TRBV5-6; j_gene: TRBJ2-5; CDR3nt: TGTGCCAGCAGCTTGACAGTACAAGAGACCCAGTACTTC; CDR3aa: CASSLTVQETQYF
d_gene: TRBD1; len: 12; abundance: NA; v_gene: TRBV28; j_gene: TRBJ1-6; CDR3nt: TGTGCCAGCAGCCCAGGGGGCCCACCCCTCCACTTT; CDR3aa: CASSPGGPPLHF
d_gene: NA; len: 12; abundance: NA; v_gene: TRBV7-9; j_gene: TRBJ1-3; CDR3nt: TGTGCCAGCAGACAGGGAGGAAACACCATATATTTT; CDR3aa: CASRQGGNTIYF
d_gene: NA; len: 16; abundance: once; v_gene: TRBV28; j_gene: TRBJ1-5; CDR3nt: TGTGCCAGCAGTTTCCCCGAGAGGCGTGGCAATCAGCCCCAGCATTTT; CDR3aa: CASSFPERRGNQPQHF
d_gene: NA; len: 13; abundance: NA; v_gene: TRBV2; j_gene: TRBJ1-2; CDR3nt: TGTGCCAGCAGTGGGCAGGGTGGCTATGGCTACACCTTC; CDR3aa: CASSGQGGYGYTF
d_gene: NA; len: 13; abundance: NA; v_gene: TRBV9; j_gene: TRBJ2-3; CDR3nt: TGTGCCAGCGGGGGACACCCCACAGATACGCAGTATTTT; CDR3aa: CASGGHPTDTQYF
d_gene: TRBD2; len: 16; abundance: NA; v_gene: TRBV4-2; j_gene: TRBJ2-3; CDR3nt: TGTGCCAGCAGCCAAGGAAATAGCGGGGTCACAGATACGCAGTATTTT; CDR3aa: CASSQGNSGVTDTQYF
d_gene: NA; len: 15; abundance: NA; v_gene: TRBV7-6; j_gene: TRBJ2-2; CDR3nt: TGTGCCAGCAGCTTAGGGGACTCCCTCACCGGGGAGCTGTTTTTT; CDR3aa: CASSLGDSLTGELFF
d_gene: TRBD2; len: 13; abundance: NA; v_gene: TRBV30; j_gene: TRBJ2-5; CDR3nt: TGTGCCTGGTCTCGGGGGGGTTCGGAGACCCAGTACTTC; CDR3aa: CAWSRGGSETQYF
d_gene: NA; len: 15; abundance: NA; v_gene: TRBV27; j_gene: TRBJ2-3; CDR3nt: TGTGCCAGCAGTTTGGGCCAGGGAATTCCAGATACGCAGTATTTT; CDR3aa: CASSLGQGIPDTQYF
d_gene: NA; len: 18; abundance: NA; v_gene: TRBV5-1; j_gene: TRBJ2-4; CDR3nt: TGCGCCAGCAGCTTGGGTAAGGACATTCATATAGCCAAAAACATTCAGTACTTC; CDR3aa: CASSLGKDIHIAKNIQYF
d_gene: NA; len: 15; abundance: NA; v_gene: TRBV6-5; j_gene: TRBJ1-5; CDR3nt: TGTGCCAGCAGTTATGCCCCGGGTTCCAATCAGCCCCAGCATTTT; CDR3aa: CASSYAPGSNQPQHF
d_gene: TRBD1; len: 15; abundance: few; v_gene: TRBV7-2; j_gene: TRBJ1-1; CDR3nt: TGTGCCAGCAGCTCCCGACAGGGGGCAAGGACTGAAGCTTTCTTT; CDR3aa: CASSSRQGARTEAFF
d_gene: TRBD1; len: 15; abundance: NA; v_gene: TRBV7-2; j_gene: TRBJ2-5; CDR3nt: TGTGCCAGCAGCTGGGGACAGGGCGGGGCAGAGACCCAGTACTTC; CDR3aa: CASSWGQGGAETQYF
d_gene: TRBD1; len: 14; abundance: NA; v_gene: TRBV5-1; j_gene: TRBJ2-1; CDR3nt: TGCGCCAGCAGCTTGGTTCAGGGGGACAATGAGCAGTTCTTC; CDR3aa: CASSLVQGDNEQFF
d_gene: TRBD1; len: 16; abundance: NA; v_gene: TRBV7-9; j_gene: TRBJ1-6; CDR3nt: TGTGCCAGCAGCCGCGCAGGGGGAAGGGTCAATTCACCCCTCCACTTT; CDR3aa: CASSRAGGRVNSPLHF
d_gene: TRBD2; len: 15; abundance: NA; v_gene: TRBV7-9; j_gene: TRBJ2-5; CDR3nt: TGTGCCAGCAGCCCCCTGGGGGGGAAGCAAGAGACCCAGTACTTC; CDR3aa: CASSPLGGKQETQYF
d_gene: TRBD1; len: 16; abundance: NA; v_gene: TRBV4-1; j_gene: TRBJ2-3; CDR3nt: TGCGCCAGCAGCCAAAAAGGGACAGGGGGCACAGATACGCAGTATTTT; CDR3aa: CASSQKGTGGTDTQYF
d_gene: NA; len: 13; abundance: NA; v_gene: TRBV5-1; j_gene: TRBJ2-7; CDR3nt: TGCGCCAGCAGCCGGGACAAGTCGTACGAGCAGTACTTC; CDR3aa: CASSRDKSYEQYF
d_gene: NA; len: 13; abundance: NA; v_gene: TRBV6-5; j_gene: TRBJ1-2; CDR3nt: TGTGCCATCGGTCCACGGTCGGGCTATGGCTACACCTTC; CDR3aa: CAIGPRSGYGYTF
d_gene: NA; len: 13; abundance: NA; v_gene: TRBV19; j_gene: TRBJ1-4; CDR3nt: TGTGCCAGTAGTCGCGGCAGGGGTGAAAAACTGTTTTTT; CDR3aa: CASSRGRGEKLFF
d_gene: NA; len: 11; abundance: NA; v_gene: TRBV5-8; j_gene: TRBJ1-1; CDR3nt: TGTGCCAGCAGCTTGATAGGGCGGGTCGACTTT; CDR3aa: CASSLIGRVDF
d_gene: TRBD2; len: 17; abundance: once; v_gene: TRBV2; j_gene: TRBJ2-4; CDR3nt: TGTGCCAGCAGTGAAGCGTCCCCGACTAGCGGGGCGGACATTCAGTACTTC; CDR3aa: CASSEASPTSGADIQYF
d_gene: NA; len: 13; abundance: NA; v_gene: TRBV6-5; j_gene: TRBJ1-5; CDR3nt: TGTGCCAGCAGTGAAGGGGTATATCAGCCCCAGCATTTT; CDR3aa: CASSEGVYQPQHF
d_gene: NA; len: 16; abundance: once; v_gene: TRBV28; j_gene: TRBJ2-7; CDR3nt: TGTGCCAGCAGTTCAGGTGGGGGGGCTGTCTCCTACGAGCAGTACTTC; CDR3aa: CASSSGGGAVSYEQYF
d_gene: NA; len: 15; abundance: NA; v_gene: TRBV11-2; j_gene: TRBJ1-5; CDR3nt: TGTGCCAGCAGCTTGGGGACAAACCCGAGTCAGCCCCAGCATTTT; CDR3aa: CASSLGTNPSQPQHF
d_gene: TRBD1; len: 11; abundance: NA; v_gene: TRBV20-1; j_gene: TRBJ1-1; CDR3nt: TGCAGTGCTAGGGACAGGACGGGGGCTTTCTTT; CDR3aa: CSARDRTGAFF
d_gene: TRBD1; len: 13; abundance: NA; v_gene: TRBV2; j_gene: TRBJ2-4; CDR3nt: TGTGCCAGCACGGGACAGGGTAAAAACATTCAGTACTTC; CDR3aa: CASTGQGKNIQYF
d_gene: TRBD2; len: 16; abundance: NA; v_gene: TRBV7-9; j_gene: TRBJ2-3; CDR3nt: TGTGCCAGCAGCACGGGACTAGCGGGACGTACAGATACGCAGTATTTT; CDR3aa: CASSTGLAGRTDTQYF
d_gene: TRBD2; len: 15; abundance: once; v_gene: TRBV19; j_gene: TRBJ2-7; CDR3nt: TGTGCCAGTAGTATCGAAGCGGGAGGATCCTACGAGCAGTACTTC; CDR3aa: CASSIEAGGSYEQYF
d_gene: NA; len: 14; abundance: NA; v_gene: TRBV28; j_gene: TRBJ1-6; CDR3nt: TGTGCCAGCCGGCAAGGAGGGACTAATTCACCCCTCCACTTT; CDR3aa: CASRQGGTNSPLHF
d_gene: NA; len: 16; abundance: NA; v_gene: TRBV14; j_gene: TRBJ2-7; CDR3nt: TGTGCCAGCAGCCAAGAAATTGGGCAGGGAATCTACGAGCAGTACTTC; CDR3aa: CASSQEIGQGIYEQYF